The present T cell receptor beta chain was sequenced within a study of T cells in Graves' hyperthyroidism and ophthalmopathy. Whole-study findings and limits: Most thyroid clonotypes that were expanded above 0.001 also turned up in blood.

The germline V gene encodes CDR1 MDHEN and CDR2 SYDVKM. The CDR3 is 13 amino acids. V lost 5 bases and J lost 3, with 10 bases in between. Amplification yielded TCR beta CDR3 regions, with RNA transcripts as the source. An initial round of RT-PCR targeting the TCR CDR3 relied on the HTBI primer set. TCRdb re-analysed the multiplex PCR reads in MiXCR, keeping a single row per CDR3 protein. The data hold about 480,000 distinct CDR3 sequences, with about 20% observed a single time. Remarks on this clonotype: The target antigen is unknown.

Ophthalmopathy patients had moderate-to-severe active disease, CAS ≥3, NOSPECS ≥4, and disease duration under 3 months. Researchers barred patients who had uncontrolled infection, other autoimmune disease, pregnancy or lactation. PBMCs stemmed from less than 13 ml fresh peripheral blood. The rearrangement joins TRBV28 to TRBJ1-2; D gene uncertain. The sequence came from a woman between 65 and 79 years old with Graves' ophthalmopathy. Sample: blood. The CDR3 region has the DNA TGTGCCAGCAGTCATACTCCGGACTATGGCTACACCTTC. Amino acids: CASSHTPDYGYTF.